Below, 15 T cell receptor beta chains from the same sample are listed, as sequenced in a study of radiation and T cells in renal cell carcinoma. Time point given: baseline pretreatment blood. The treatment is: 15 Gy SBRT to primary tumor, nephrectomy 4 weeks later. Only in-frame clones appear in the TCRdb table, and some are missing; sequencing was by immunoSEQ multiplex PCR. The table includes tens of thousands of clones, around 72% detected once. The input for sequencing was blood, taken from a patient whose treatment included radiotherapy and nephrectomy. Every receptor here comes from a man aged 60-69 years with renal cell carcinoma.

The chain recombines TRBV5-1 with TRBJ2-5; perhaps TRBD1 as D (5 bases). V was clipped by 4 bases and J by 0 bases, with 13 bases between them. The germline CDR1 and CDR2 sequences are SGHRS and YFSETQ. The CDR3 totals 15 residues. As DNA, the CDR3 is TGCGCCAGCAGCCCATGGACAAATGACCAAGAGACCCAGTACTTC. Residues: CASSPWTNDQETQYF.

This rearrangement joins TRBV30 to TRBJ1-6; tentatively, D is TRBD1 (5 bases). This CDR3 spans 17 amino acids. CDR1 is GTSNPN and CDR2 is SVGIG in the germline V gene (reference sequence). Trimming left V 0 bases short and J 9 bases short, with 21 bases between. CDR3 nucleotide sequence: TGTGCCTGGAGTGTACAGTTCATAGACGGGGGAAGTTCACCCCTCCACTTT. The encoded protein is CAWSVQFIDGGSSPLHF. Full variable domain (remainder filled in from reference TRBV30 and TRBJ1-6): SQTIHQWPATLVQPVGSPLSLECTVEGTSNPNLYWYRQAAGRGLQLLFYSVGIGQISSEVPQNLSASRPQDRQFILSSKKLLLSDSGFYLCAWSVQFIDGGSSPLHFGNGTRLTVT.

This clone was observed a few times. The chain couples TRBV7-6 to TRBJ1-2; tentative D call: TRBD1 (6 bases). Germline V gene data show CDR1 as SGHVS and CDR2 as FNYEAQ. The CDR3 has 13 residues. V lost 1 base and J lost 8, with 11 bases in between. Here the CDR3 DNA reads TGTGCCAGCAGCTTAGGTCAGGGGAGGGGCTACACCTTC. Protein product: CASSLGQGRGYTF.

The CDR3, as DNA: TGCAGCGCCGGTAAGCTAGCGGGAGGGGATGAGCAGTTCTTC. Translated: CSAGKLAGGDEQFF. This chain connects TRBV29-1 to TRBJ2-1; TRBD2 aligns across 12 bases. This CDR3 comprises 14 residues. Germline V gives CDR1 SQVTM, CDR2 ANQGSEA. With V trimmed by 7 bases and J by 8 bases, 9 bases remained unmatched.

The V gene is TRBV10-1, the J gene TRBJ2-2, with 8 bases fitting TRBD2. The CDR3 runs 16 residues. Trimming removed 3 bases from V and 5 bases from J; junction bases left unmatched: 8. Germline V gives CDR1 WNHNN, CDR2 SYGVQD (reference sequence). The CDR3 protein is CASSDPRGVGTGELFF. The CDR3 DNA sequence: TGCGCCAGCAGTGACCCGCGGGGGGTTGGTACCGGGGAGCTGTTTTTT.

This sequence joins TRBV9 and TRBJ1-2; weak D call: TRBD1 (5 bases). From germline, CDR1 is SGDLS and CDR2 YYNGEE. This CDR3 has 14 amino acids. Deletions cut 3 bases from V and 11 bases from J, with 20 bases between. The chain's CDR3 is CASSAPYRDSVYTF. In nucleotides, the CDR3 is TGTGCCAGCAGCGCTCCCTATCGTGACAGCGTGTACACCTTC.

The CDR3 loop is CASSRATSGSGTGELFF. CDR3 DNA: TGTGCCAGCAGCCGAGCGACTAGCGGGAGTGGGACCGGGGAGCTGTTTTTT. The genes are TRBV4-2 and TRBJ2-2, with TRBD2 matching 12 bases. The CDR3 totals 17 residues. The V gene's germline CDR1 is LGHNA and CDR2 YNFKEQ. Trimming at V came to 4 bases and at J to 5 bases, leaving 8 bases not matched to a gene.

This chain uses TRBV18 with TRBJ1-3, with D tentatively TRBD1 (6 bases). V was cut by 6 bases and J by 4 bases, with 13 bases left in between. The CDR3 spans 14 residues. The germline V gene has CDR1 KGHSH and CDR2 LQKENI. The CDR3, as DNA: TGTGCCAGCTCGCCCGGGGGGCCAGGAAACACCATATATTTT. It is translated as CASSPGGPGNTIYF.

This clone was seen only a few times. CDR3 protein: CASSPSWDEQFF. The CDR3 nucleotides are TGTGCCAGCAGTCCTAGCTGGGATGAGCAGTTCTTC. The J gene is TRBJ2-1, the V gene TRBV27, with a tentative D call TRBD2 (5 bases). The CDR3 sequence is 12 residues long. CDR1 MNHEY and CDR2 SMNVEV come from the germline V gene (reference sequence). Trimming took 5 bases from V and 8 from J, leaving 10 bases between them.

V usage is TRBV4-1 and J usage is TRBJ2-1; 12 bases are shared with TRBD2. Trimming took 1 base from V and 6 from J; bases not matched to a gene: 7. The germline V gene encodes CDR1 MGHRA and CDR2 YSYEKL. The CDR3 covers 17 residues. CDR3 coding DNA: TGCGCCAGCAGCCAAGCAGTCCGACTAGCGGGAGTCAATGAGCAGTTCTTC. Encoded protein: CASSQAVRLAGVNEQFF.

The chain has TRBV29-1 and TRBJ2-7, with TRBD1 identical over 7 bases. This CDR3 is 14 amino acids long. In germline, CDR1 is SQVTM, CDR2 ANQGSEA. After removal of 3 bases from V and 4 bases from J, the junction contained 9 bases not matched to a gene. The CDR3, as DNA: TGCAGCGTTGAGGACAGGCGGTATGCGTACGAGCAGTACTTC. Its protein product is CSVEDRRYAYEQYF.

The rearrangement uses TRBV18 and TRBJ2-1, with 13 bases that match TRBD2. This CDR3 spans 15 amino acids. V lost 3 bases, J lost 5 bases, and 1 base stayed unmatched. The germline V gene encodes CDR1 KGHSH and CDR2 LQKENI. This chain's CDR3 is CASSPGTSGDNEQFF. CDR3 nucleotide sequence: TGTGCCAGCTCACCCGGGACTAGCGGGGACAATGAGCAGTTCTTC.

The CDR3 is CASSLRLAGPSNEQFF. The CDR3 DNA is TGCGCCAGCAGCTTGCGCCTAGCGGGACCTTCCAATGAGCAGTTCTTC. The V and J genes are TRBV5-1 and TRBJ2-1, with TRBD2 matching over 9 bases. The trim removed 1 base at V and 6 bases at J, leaving 8 bases unmatched. The CDR3 runs 16 residues. Germline CDR1 is SGHRS and CDR2 is YFSETQ.

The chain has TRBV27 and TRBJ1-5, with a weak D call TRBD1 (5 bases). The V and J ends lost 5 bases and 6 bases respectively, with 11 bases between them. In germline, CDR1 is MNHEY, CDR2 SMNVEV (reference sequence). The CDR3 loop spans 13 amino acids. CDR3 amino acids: CASSLTRGQPQHF. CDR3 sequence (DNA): TGTGCCAGCAGTCTAACTAGGGGTCAGCCCCAGCATTTT.

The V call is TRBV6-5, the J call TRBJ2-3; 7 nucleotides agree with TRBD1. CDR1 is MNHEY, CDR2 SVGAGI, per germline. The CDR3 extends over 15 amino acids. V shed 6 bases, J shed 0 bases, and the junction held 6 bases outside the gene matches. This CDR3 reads CASSGPGQSTDTQYF. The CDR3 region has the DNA TGTGCCAGCAGCGGACCGGGACAGAGCACAGATACGCAGTATTTT.